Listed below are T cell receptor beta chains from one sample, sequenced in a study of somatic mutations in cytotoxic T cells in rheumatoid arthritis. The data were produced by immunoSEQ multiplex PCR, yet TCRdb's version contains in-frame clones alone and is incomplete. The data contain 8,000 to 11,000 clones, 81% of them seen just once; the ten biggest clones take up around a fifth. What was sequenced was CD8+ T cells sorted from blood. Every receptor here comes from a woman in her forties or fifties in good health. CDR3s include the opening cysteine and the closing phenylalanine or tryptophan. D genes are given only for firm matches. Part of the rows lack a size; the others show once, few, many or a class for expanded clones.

cdr3_nt: TGTGCCAGCAGCTTTGCCAGGACAGAGGGTTTTAGCTACACCTTC
cdr3_aa: CASSFARTEGFSYTF
j_call: TRBJ1-2
clone_size: -
d_call: -
v_call: TRBV7-9

cdr3_nt: TGTGCCAGTAGGCTTGATGACTCCAAGAACACTGAAGCTTTCTTT
cdr3_aa: CASRLDDSKNTEAFF
j_call: TRBJ1-1
clone_size: few
d_call: -
v_call: TRBV19

cdr3_nt: TGCGCCAGCAGCATGCTTGGAGTAGAGGCTTTCTTT
cdr3_aa: CASSMLGVEAFF
j_call: TRBJ1-1
clone_size: -
d_call: -
v_call: TRBV5-1

cdr3_nt: TGCAGCGTTGATGCGGGCCTTCAAGATACGCAGTATTTT
cdr3_aa: CSVDAGLQDTQYF
j_call: TRBJ2-3
clone_size: -
d_call: -
v_call: TRBV29-1

cdr3_nt: TGTGCCAGCAGTGACGGGGACAGGGGGCACACCGGGGAGCTGTTTTTT
cdr3_aa: CASSDGDRGHTGELFF
j_call: TRBJ2-2
clone_size: -
d_call: TRBD1
v_call: TRBV6-4

cdr3_nt: TGTGCCAGTAGTATAGCTCGGGGCTCTGGAAACACCATATATTTT
cdr3_aa: CASSIARGSGNTIYF
j_call: TRBJ1-3
clone_size: -
d_call: -
v_call: TRBV19

cdr3_nt: TGTGCCAGTAGTATTCAGGACTCCTCCTACGAGCAGTACTTC
cdr3_aa: CASSIQDSSYEQYF
j_call: TRBJ2-7
clone_size: -
d_call: -
v_call: TRBV19

cdr3_nt: TGTGCCAGCAGTATCGTGACAGGGCCTGAAGCTTTCTTT
cdr3_aa: CASSIVTGPEAFF
j_call: TRBJ1-1
clone_size: -
d_call: TRBD1
v_call: TRBV28

cdr3_nt: TGTGCCAGCCTCCGCACGTCTCGCGGAGGGAATGAGCAGTTCTTC
cdr3_aa: CASLRTSRGGNEQFF
j_call: TRBJ2-1
clone_size: -
d_call: -
v_call: TRBV2

cdr3_nt: TGCGCCAGCAGCCAAGATCAGGGCCCAGGGACAGGACTCATGAACACTGAAGCTTTCTTT
cdr3_aa: CASSQDQGPGTGLMNTEAFF
j_call: TRBJ1-1
clone_size: -
d_call: TRBD1
v_call: TRBV4-1

cdr3_nt: TGTGCCAGCAGCAGGGACAGGGGGGCTGGCTACACCTTC
cdr3_aa: CASSRDRGAGYTF
j_call: TRBJ1-2
clone_size: once
d_call: TRBD1
v_call: TRBV7-6

cdr3_nt: TGTGCCAGCAGCGAAATTGCGGGGCAGCCCCAGCATTTT
cdr3_aa: CASSEIAGQPQHF
j_call: TRBJ1-5
clone_size: few
d_call: -
v_call: TRBV28

cdr3_nt: TGTGCCAGCAGCTTAGTCGGCGGATCCGTGGAGCAGTACTTC
cdr3_aa: CASSLVGGSVEQYF
j_call: TRBJ2-7
clone_size: -
d_call: -
v_call: TRBV7-8

cdr3_nt: TGCGCCAGCAGCCTCGACGGTCGGGTATTGGATACGCAGTATTTT
cdr3_aa: CASSLDGRVLDTQYF
j_call: TRBJ2-3
clone_size: -
d_call: -
v_call: TRBV10-1

cdr3_nt: TGTGCCAGCAGCAGGGGACAGGGCTACGAGCAGTACTTC
cdr3_aa: CASSRGQGYEQYF
j_call: TRBJ2-7
clone_size: -
d_call: TRBD1
v_call: TRBV14

cdr3_nt: TGCGCCAGCGGCGACGGGGGGAACACTGAAGCTTTCTTT
cdr3_aa: CASGDGGNTEAFF
j_call: TRBJ1-1
clone_size: -
d_call: -
v_call: TRBV5-1

cdr3_nt: TGTGCCAGCAGCCTATACCTTTCTGGGGCCAACGTCCTGACTTTC
cdr3_aa: CASSLYLSGANVLTF
j_call: TRBJ2-6
clone_size: -
d_call: -
v_call: TRBV11-2

cdr3_nt: TGTGCCAGTAGTGGACAGAACTCCTACGAGCAGTACTTC
cdr3_aa: CASSGQNSYEQYF
j_call: TRBJ2-7
clone_size: -
d_call: -
v_call: TRBV19

cdr3_nt: TGCGCCAGCAGAGAGGGACTAGCGCTCTACAATGAGCAGTTCTTC
cdr3_aa: CASREGLALYNEQFF
j_call: TRBJ2-1
clone_size: few
d_call: TRBD2
v_call: TRBV5-1

cdr3_nt: TGCGCCAGCAGCCACGATTTGGAGACAGATACGCAGTATTTT
cdr3_aa: CASSHDLETDTQYF
j_call: TRBJ2-3
clone_size: -
d_call: -
v_call: TRBV4-3

cdr3_nt: TGTGCCAGCACCCTAGGTGGCGGCGCTGAAGCTTTCTTT
cdr3_aa: CASTLGGGAEAFF
j_call: TRBJ1-1
clone_size: once
d_call: -
v_call: TRBV6-5

cdr3_nt: TGTGCCAGCAGCGTACAGACAGGGGGCGTCGGCACAGATACGCAGTATTTT
cdr3_aa: CASSVQTGGVGTDTQYF
j_call: TRBJ2-3
clone_size: -
d_call: TRBD1
v_call: TRBV9

cdr3_nt: TGTGCCAGCAGCCTGGGACTCTACAATGAGCAGTTCTTC
cdr3_aa: CASSLGLYNEQFF
j_call: TRBJ2-1
clone_size: -
d_call: -
v_call: TRBV7-3

cdr3_nt: TGTGCCAGCACCGCCGGACTAGCAGAAACTTACGAGCAGTACTTC
cdr3_aa: CASTAGLAETYEQYF
j_call: TRBJ2-7
clone_size: -
d_call: TRBD2
v_call: TRBV7-9

cdr3_nt: TGTGCCAGCAGCTTCAGAGGGAAAGATACGCAGTATTTT
cdr3_aa: CASSFRGKDTQYF
j_call: TRBJ2-3
clone_size: -
d_call: -
v_call: TRBV13